This paragraph covers one T cell receptor beta chain sequence. Its target is unknown. Germline V CDR1 and CDR2: SGHTA, FQGNSA. Trimming removed 2 bases at V and 0 bases at J, with 11 bases between. This CDR3 region has 16 residues. Treatment reported: oral pan-JAK inhibitor, 5-10 mg twice daily. Both peripheral blood and punch biopsies of lesional scalp skin were obtained from patients who had alopecia areata. Using a FACSAria, the CD4+ and CD8+ T cells were sorted from the PBMCs. These data originate in a study of CD8+ T cells in alopecia areata. Study as a whole: The drug, oral tofacitinib, was given to treated patients at 5 to 10 mg twice daily. Findings and limits, study-wide: Tofacitinib produced a significant decrease in scalp clonality and in expanded CD8+ clones among the top 100.

Isolated RNA was reverse transcribed into cDNA used as the sequencing template. Sequencing was performed with immunoSEQ multiplex PCR; in TCRdb, only in-frame clones are kept and a portion is missing. The table includes 95,000 to 100,000 clones, around 60% detected once. This chain uses TRBV7-2 with TRBJ2-1; tentative D call: TRBD1 (5 bases). This clonotype was sampled from a human donor with alopecia areata. Sequences were derived from CD8+ T cells sorted from blood, sampled at approximately week 60, from a patient treated with tofacitinib. The CDR3 DNA is TGTGCCAGCAGCTTATACAGGCCAAGCTCCTACAATGAGCAGTTCTTC. This codes for CASSLYRPSSYNEQFF. Variable domain in full (rest from reference TRBV7-2 and TRBJ2-1): GAGVSQSPSNKVTEKGKDVELRCDPISGHTALYWYRQSLGQGLEFLIYFQGNSAPDKSGLPSDRFSAERTGGSVSTLTIQRTQQEDSAVYLCASSLYRPSSYNEQFFGPGTRLTVL.